This T cell receptor beta chain is drawn from a study of T cells in Graves' hyperthyroidism and ophthalmopathy. On the study more broadly: Blood was drawn when the patient was first diagnosed and still untreated. The study, taken as a whole, reports: The model's output predicted ophthalmopathy at a median of around 6.9 months prior to onset. Most clonotypes expanded in thyroid above 0.001 were likewise present in blood.

Patients aged 18 to 65 had newly diagnosed hyperthyroidism lasting under 2 months. Notes on this clonotype: Its antigen is currently unknown. The junction does not match germline at one end; this may be a read error.

The source material, RNA transcripts, was used to amplify TCR beta CDR3 regions. First-round RT-PCR targeting the TCR CDR3 was performed with the HTBI primer set. Each CDR3 protein gets one entry after TCRdb re-called the multiplex PCR reads with MiXCR. The repertoire holds hundreds of thousands of distinct CDR3 sequences, with roughly 32% as singletons. The CDR3 covers 16 residues. The chain recombines TRBV12-3 or TRBV12-4 with TRBJ1-5, with D maybe TRBD1 (5 bases). The clonotype was recovered from a middle-aged woman with Graves' hyperthyroidism. Sample: blood. As DNA, the CDR3 is TGTACCAGCAGTTTAGGTTCAGGAGGGGTCAATCAGCCCCAGCATTTT. It is translated as CTSSLGSGGVNQPQHF.